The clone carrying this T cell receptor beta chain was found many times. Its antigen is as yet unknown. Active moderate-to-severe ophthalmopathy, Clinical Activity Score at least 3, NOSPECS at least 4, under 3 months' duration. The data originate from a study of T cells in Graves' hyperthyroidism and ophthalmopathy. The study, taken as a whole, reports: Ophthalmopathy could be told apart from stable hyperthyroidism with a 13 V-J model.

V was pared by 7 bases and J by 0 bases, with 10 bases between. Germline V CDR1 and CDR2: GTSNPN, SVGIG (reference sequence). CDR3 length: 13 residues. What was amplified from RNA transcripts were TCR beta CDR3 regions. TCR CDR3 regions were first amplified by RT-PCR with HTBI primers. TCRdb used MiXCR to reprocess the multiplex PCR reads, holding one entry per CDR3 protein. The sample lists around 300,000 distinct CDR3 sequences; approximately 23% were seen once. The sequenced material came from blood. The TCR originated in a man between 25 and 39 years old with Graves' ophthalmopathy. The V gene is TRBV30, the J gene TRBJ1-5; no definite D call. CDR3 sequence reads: CAFSWDSNQPQHF. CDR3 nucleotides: TGTGCCTTTAGCTGGGATAGCAATCAGCCCCAGCATTTT.